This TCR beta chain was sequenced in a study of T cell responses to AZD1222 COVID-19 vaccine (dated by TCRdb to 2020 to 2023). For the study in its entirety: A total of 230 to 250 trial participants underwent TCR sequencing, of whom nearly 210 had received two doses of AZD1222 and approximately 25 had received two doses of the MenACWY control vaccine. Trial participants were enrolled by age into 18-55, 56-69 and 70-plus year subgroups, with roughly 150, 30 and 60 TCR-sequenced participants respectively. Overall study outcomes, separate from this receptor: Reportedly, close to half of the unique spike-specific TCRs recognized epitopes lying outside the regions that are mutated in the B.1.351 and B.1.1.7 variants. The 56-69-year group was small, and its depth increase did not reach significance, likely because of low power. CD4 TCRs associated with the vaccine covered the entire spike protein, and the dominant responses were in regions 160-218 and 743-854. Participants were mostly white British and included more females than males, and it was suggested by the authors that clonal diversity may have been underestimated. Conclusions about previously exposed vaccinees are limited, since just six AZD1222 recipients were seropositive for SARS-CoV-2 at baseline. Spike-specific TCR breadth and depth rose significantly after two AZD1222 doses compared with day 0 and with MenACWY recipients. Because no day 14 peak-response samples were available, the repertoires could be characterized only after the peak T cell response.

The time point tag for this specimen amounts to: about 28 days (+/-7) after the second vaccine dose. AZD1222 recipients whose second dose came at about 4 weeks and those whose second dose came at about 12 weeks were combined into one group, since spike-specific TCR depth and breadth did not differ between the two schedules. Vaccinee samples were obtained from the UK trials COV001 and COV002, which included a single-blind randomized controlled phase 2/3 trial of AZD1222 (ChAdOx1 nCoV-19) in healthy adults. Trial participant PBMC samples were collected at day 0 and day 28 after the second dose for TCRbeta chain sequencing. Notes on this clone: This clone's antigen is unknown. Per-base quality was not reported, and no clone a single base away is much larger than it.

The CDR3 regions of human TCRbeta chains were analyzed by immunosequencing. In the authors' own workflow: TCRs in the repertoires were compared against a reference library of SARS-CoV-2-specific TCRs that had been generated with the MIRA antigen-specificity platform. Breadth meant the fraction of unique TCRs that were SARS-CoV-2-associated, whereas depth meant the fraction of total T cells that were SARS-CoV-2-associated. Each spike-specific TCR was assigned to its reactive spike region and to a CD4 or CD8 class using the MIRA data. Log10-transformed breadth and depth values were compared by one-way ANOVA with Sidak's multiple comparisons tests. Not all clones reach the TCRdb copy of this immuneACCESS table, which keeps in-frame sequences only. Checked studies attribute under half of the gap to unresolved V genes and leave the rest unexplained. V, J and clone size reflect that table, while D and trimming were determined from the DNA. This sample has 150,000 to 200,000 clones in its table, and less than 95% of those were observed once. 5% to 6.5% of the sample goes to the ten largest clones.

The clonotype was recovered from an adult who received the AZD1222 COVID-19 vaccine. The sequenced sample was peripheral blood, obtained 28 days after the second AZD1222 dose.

The DNA sequence is as follows: TGCGCCAGCAGCGGATTAGCGGGGGCCTCAACCCAGTACTTC. Translated, this is CASSGLAGASTQYF. The chain employs TRBV5-1 and TRBJ2-5, with 9 bases aligning to TRBD2. Unmatched junction bases come to 9, with V trimmed by 4 bases and J by 8 bases. In the germline V gene, CDR1 corresponds to SGHRS and CDR2 to YFSETQ. CDR3 length: 14 amino acids, cysteine to phenylalanine. Only CDR3 DNA remains: 42 bases, in frame from the first base. The entire variable domain, with the stretches around the CDR3 drawn from the reference TRBV5-1 and TRBJ2-5 proteins, is KAGVTQTPRYLIKTRGQQVTLSCSPISGHRSVSWYQQTPGQGLQFLFEYFSETQRNKGNFPGRFSGRQFSNSRSEMNVSTLELGDSALYLCASSGLAGASTQYFGPGTRLLVL.